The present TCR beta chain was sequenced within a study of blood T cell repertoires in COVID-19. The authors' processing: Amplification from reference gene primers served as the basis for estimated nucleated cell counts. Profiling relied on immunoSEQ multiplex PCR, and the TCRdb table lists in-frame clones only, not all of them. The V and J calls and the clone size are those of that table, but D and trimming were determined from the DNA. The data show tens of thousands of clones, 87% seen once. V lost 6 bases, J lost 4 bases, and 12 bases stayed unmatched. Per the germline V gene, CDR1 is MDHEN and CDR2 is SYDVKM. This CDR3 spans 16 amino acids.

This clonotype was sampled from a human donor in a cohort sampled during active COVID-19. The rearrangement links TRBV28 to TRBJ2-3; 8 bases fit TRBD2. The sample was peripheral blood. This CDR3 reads CASSSPPGRAADTQYF. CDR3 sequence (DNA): TGTGCCAGCAGCTCCCCCCCCGGGAGGGCCGCAGATACGCAGTATTTT.